This TCR beta chain was recorded in a study of radiotherapy plus CTLA-4 blockade in lung cancer. On this clone: The target antigen is unknown.

Whole-study findings and limits: Among blood TCR repertoires after radiotherapy plus ipilimumab, tumor-derived clones expanded.

Germline V gives CDR1 MNHGY, CDR2 SVAAGI. With 6 bases clipped from V and 7 bases from J, the junction kept 13 bases outside the gene matches. The CDR3 extends over 16 amino acids. Sequencing was performed with immunoSEQ multiplex PCR; in TCRdb, only in-frame clones are kept and a portion is missing. The table records 60,000 to 70,000 clones, about 85% of them present only once. The receptor was isolated from a human donor with non-small cell lung cancer who had a partial response to radiotherapy plus ipilimumab. The sequences come from peripheral blood, collected from a patient treated with radiotherapy plus ipilimumab. This chain joins TRBV6-9 and TRBJ2-2; 8 positions agree with TRBD1. The CDR3 sequence is CASSRTPRGPGGELFF. CDR3 sequence (DNA): TGTGCCAGCAGCCGCACCCCCAGGGGGCCGGGCGGGGAGCTGTTTTTT.